Included here is one T cell receptor beta chain sequence, with context. Its antigen is currently unknown. The sample comes from a study of shared clonotypes between healthy human individuals. Study-wide results and caveats: Researchers sampled only blood; tissue repertoires likely differ. When naive CD4 clonotypes were compared across several donors, about 5% were shared.

Sorted-subset replicate PCRs used about 180 ng DNA, some 30,000 T cell genomes. Profiling relied on immunoSEQ multiplex PCR, and the TCRdb table lists in-frame clones only, not all of them. The sample contains approximately 740,000 clones, 74% of which appear only once. It was into CD45RA+ naive and CD45RA-negative memory subsets that the CD4+ cells were split. In germline, CDR1 is SSHAT, CDR2 FNYEAQ (reference sequence). V was clipped by 5 bases and J by 2 bases, with 6 bases between them. CDR3 size: 13 residues. Source material: memory CD4+ T cells sorted from blood. Specified subset: CD45RA-negative fraction. The gene calls are TRBV7-7 and TRBJ2-2, with TRBD2 as a possible D gene (5 bases). The origin of this receptor is a woman in her twenties or thirties in good health. The CDR3 region is CASSRGNTGELFF. In DNA, the CDR3 is TGTGCCAGCAGCCGGGGAAACACCGGGGAGCTGTTTTTT.